The present entry profiles one T cell receptor beta chain with its context. Its antigen is not identified. CDR1 and CDR2 (germline): MNHEY, SMNVEV (reference sequence). This CDR3 has 15 amino acids. J lost 2 bases, V lost 5 bases, and 7 bases had no gene match. PCR was performed a second time for about 7 to 12 cycles using a sample-barcoded 5' primer and a J-beta primer mix. MiXCR was run by TCRdb on the 5' RACE reads, yielding one entry per CDR3 protein. The sample gives about 1,500,000 distinct CDR3 sequences, approximately 38% of which show up once; 6.5% to 10% is in the top ten. Investigators took ten milliliters of peripheral blood from every donor. The data were taken from a study of blood T cells in healthy people across ages. Study outcomes and limitations: Diversity figures derived from one million T cells were judged to underestimate the true value. Age showed a roughly linear inverse relationship with TCR beta diversity per million T cells. More naive CD4+ cells and higher diversity were found in long-lived than in aged donors.

V is TRBV27 and J is TRBJ2-3; 7 nucleotides line up with TRBD2. The origin of this receptor is a woman younger than 30 in good health. What was sequenced was blood. The CDR3 bases are TGTGCCAGCAGTCCCCGACTAGCCCCCACAGATACGCAGTATTTT. This codes for CASSPRLAPTDTQYF.